The rows below give T cell receptor beta chains drawn from one sample of a study of shared clonotypes between healthy human individuals. The protocol was immunoSEQ multiplex PCR, while the TCRdb copy is restricted to in-frame clones and leaves out a portion. The sample records roughly 680,000 clones, roughly 72% being singletons. Sequences were obtained from memory CD4+ T cells sorted from blood. The receptors derive from a woman aged 25-40 years in good health. The CDR3 runs from the conserved cysteine through the conserved F or W. Fields, in order: J gene, D gene, clone size, V gene, CDR3 protein, CDR3 DNA. The D gene is left open where the match is weak. Not every row has a clone size; where given, it reads once, few, many or a size class.

TRBJ1-5 | - | - | TRBV6-6 | CASSESDGSATPQHF | TGTGCCAGCAGTGAGTCGGACGGGTCTGCAACGCCCCAGCATTTT
TRBJ2-7 | TRBD1 | once | TRBV28 | CASRGQGGDGFYEQYF | TGTGCCAGCAGAGGACAGGGAGGAGATGGATTCTACGAGCAGTACTTC
TRBJ2-3 | TRBD2 | - | TRBV27 | CATAGGRAPDTQYF | TGTGCTACTGCCGGCGGGAGGGCCCCAGATACGCAGTATTTT
TRBJ2-7 | - | - | TRBV28 | CASRDYYEQYF | TGTGCCAGCCGTGATTACTACGAGCAGTACTTC
TRBJ1-3 | - | - | TRBV6-5 | CASSYSGVSGNTIYF | TGTGCCAGCAGTTACTCGGGTGTCTCTGGAAACACCATATATTTT
TRBJ1-4 | - | - | TRBV4-2 | CASSQARGVAEKLFF | TGTGCCAGCAGCCAAGCAAGGGGCGTGGCTGAAAAACTGTTTTTT
TRBJ2-2 | - | - | TRBV28 | CASMSGELFF | TGTGCCAGCATGAGCGGGGAGCTGTTTTTT
TRBJ2-7 | - | once | TRBV28 | CASRGSGFLYEQYF | TGTGCCAGCAGAGGTTCTGGGTTCCTCTACGAGCAGTACTTC
TRBJ2-5 | - | - | TRBV7-8 | CASSPHRETQYF | TGTGCCAGCAGCCCCCACCGGGAGACCCAGTACTTC
TRBJ1-2 | TRBD1 | - | TRBV29-1 | CSVDPTGEWNYGYTF | TGCAGCGTTGACCCTACAGGGGAGTGGAACTATGGCTACACCTTC
TRBJ2-3 | TRBD1 | - | TRBV5-1 | CASSLVTGATDTQYF | TGCGCCAGCAGCCTAGTGACAGGGGCCACAGATACGCAGTATTTT
TRBJ2-6 | - | few | TRBV28 | CASSLRLWGANVLTF | TGTGCCAGCAGCCTCCGACTCTGGGGGGCCAACGTCCTGACTTTC
TRBJ1-1 | - | - | TRBV30 | CAWRRGRPTLRSNTEAFF | TGTGCCTGGAGGAGGGGGAGGCCCACCCTCCGATCGAACACTGAAGCTTTCTTT
TRBJ2-7 | - | - | TRBV6-5 | CASRFNREAHEQYF | TGTGCCAGCAGATTCAACAGGGAGGCCCACGAGCAGTACTTC
TRBJ2-7 | TRBD2 | - | TRBV27 | CASSQREFSHEQYF | TGTGCCAGCAGCCAGCGGGAGTTTTCCCACGAGCAGTACTTC
TRBJ1-1 | - | - | TRBV5-1 | CASSSQGEGTEAFF | TGCGCCAGCAGCTCACAGGGAGAGGGCACTGAAGCTTTCTTT
TRBJ2-7 | TRBD2 | - | TRBV29-1 | CSVERTSVYEQYF | TGCAGCGTTGAGCGGACTAGCGTCTACGAGCAGTACTTC
TRBJ1-4 | TRBD1 | - | TRBV19 | CASSHRGRHEKLFF | TGTGCCAGTAGTCACAGGGGGCGTCATGAAAAACTGTTTTTT
TRBJ2-5 | TRBD2 | - | TRBV5-4 | CASNTKTSGQETQYF | TGTGCCAGCAACACGAAGACTAGCGGGCAAGAGACCCAGTACTTC
TRBJ2-7 | - | few | TRBV7-3 | CASSLTSDSVHEQYF | TGTGCCAGCAGCTTAACTAGCGACAGCGTGCACGAGCAGTACTTC
TRBJ2-7 | - | - | TRBV7-8 | CASSTHKGEQYF | TGTGCCAGCAGCACTCACAAGGGCGAGCAGTACTTC
TRBJ2-2 | - | - | TRBV28 | CASSPSWASGELFF | TGTGCCAGCAGTCCGTCTTGGGCCTCCGGGGAGCTGTTTTTT
TRBJ2-7 | - | - | TRBV29-1 | CSARQGGNSYEQYF | TGCAGCGCCAGACAGGGAGGGAACTCCTACGAGCAGTACTTC
TRBJ2-1 | - | - | TRBV14 | CASSPRGYLNEQFF | TGTGCCAGCAGCCCACGGGGGTATTTGAATGAGCAGTTCTTC
TRBJ2-7 | - | - | TRBV5-5 | CASRPEGPSGSYEQYF | TGTGCCAGCAGACCCGAGGGCCCCTCGGGCTCCTACGAGCAGTACTTC
TRBJ2-3 | - | once | TRBV2 | CASSRSGQSTDTQYF | TGTGCCAGCAGTAGATCGGGACAAAGCACAGATACGCAGTATTTT
TRBJ2-7 | TRBD2 | - | TRBV6-5 | CASSRTGLAGVYF | TGTGCCAGCAGTCGAACTGGGCTAGCGGGAGTGTACTTC
TRBJ2-1 | TRBD2 | - | TRBV27 | CASSLSSSREGKNEQFF | TGTGCCAGCAGTTTATCTTCATCCCGGGAGGGCAAAAATGAGCAGTTCTTC
TRBJ1-1 | - | - | TRBV19 | CASRAQMPKGKRAEAFF | TGTGCCAGTAGAGCTCAGATGCCCAAGGGGAAAAGGGCTGAAGCTTTCTTT
TRBJ2-3 | - | - | TRBV28 | CASSQVWAAGTQYF | TGTGCCAGCAGTCAGGTTTGGGCCGCAGGTACGCAGTATTTT
TRBJ2-7 | TRBD2 | once | TRBV10-3 | CAITSPSLAGYEQYF | TGTGCCATCACCTCCCCATCACTAGCGGGGTACGAGCAGTACTTC
TRBJ2-2 | - | - | TRBV7-3 | CASGGGAGGELFF | TGTGCCAGCGGCGGAGGGGCCGGCGGGGAGCTGTTTTTT
TRBJ2-3 | TRBD2 | - | TRBV25-1 | CASSESGGTSGTDTQYF | TGTGCCAGCAGTGAATCCGGGGGGACTAGCGGCACAGATACGCAGTATTTT
TRBJ1-5 | - | - | TRBV9 | CASSVGWGSNQPQHF | TGTGCCAGCAGCGTAGGGTGGGGTAGCAATCAGCCCCAGCATTTT
TRBJ1-1 | - | - | TRBV28 | CASSTGRAAFF | TGTGCCAGCAGTACAGGGCGAGCAGCTTTCTTT
TRBJ2-2 | - | - | TRBV28 | CASRLWGGGELFF | TGTGCCAGCAGACTCTGGGGCGGGGGGGAGCTGTTTTTT
TRBJ2-7 | - | many | TRBV6-1 | CASSGRTESYEQYF | TGTGCCAGCAGTGGTCGGACAGAGAGCTACGAGCAGTACTTC
TRBJ1-3 | - | - | TRBV7-2 | CASSFSGAGNTIYF | TGTGCCAGCAGCTTTTCAGGGGCTGGAAACACCATATATTTT
TRBJ2-2 | TRBD1 | - | TRBV5-1 | CASSRNDRANTGELFF | TGCGCCAGCAGTCGGAACGACAGGGCGAACACCGGGGAGCTGTTTTTT
TRBJ2-2 | - | - | TRBV5-6 | CASSTLSAGELFF | TGTGCCAGCAGCACTTTATCGGCCGGGGAGCTGTTTTTT
TRBJ2-7 | TRBD1 | - | TRBV5-5 | CASRMGQGSYEQYF | TGTGCCAGCAGGATGGGACAGGGCTCCTACGAGCAGTACTTC
TRBJ1-2 | TRBD1 | - | TRBV9 | CASSVGTGVGYGYTF | TGTGCCAGCAGCGTAGGGACAGGGGTTGGCTATGGCTACACCTTC
TRBJ2-1 | - | once | TRBV9 | CASSVGHEVTYNEQFF | TGTGCCAGCAGCGTAGGTCACGAGGTTACGTACAATGAGCAGTTCTTC
TRBJ1-1 | TRBD1 | - | TRBV5-4 | CASSWDRSNTEAFF | TGTGCCAGCAGCTGGGACAGAAGCAACACTGAAGCTTTCTTT
TRBJ1-2 | - | - | TRBV2 | CASSEGQAYGYTF | TGTGCCAGCAGTGAGGGGCAGGCATATGGCTACACCTTC
TRBJ1-1 | - | - | TRBV12-5 | CAKRGGNTEAFF | TGTGCCAAAAGAGGGGGGAACACTGAAGCTTTCTTT
TRBJ2-5 | - | - | TRBV25-1 | CASSVSGAGQETQYF | TGTGCCAGCAGCGTGAGTGGGGCGGGGCAAGAGACCCAGTACTTC
TRBJ2-3 | - | - | TRBV28 | CASSFASESTDTQYF | TGTGCCAGCAGTTTTGCTAGCGAGAGCACAGATACGCAGTATTTT
TRBJ2-7 | TRBD1 | - | TRBV7-2 | CASSFGTGFNEQYF | TGTGCCAGCAGCTTTGGGACAGGGTTCAACGAGCAGTACTTC
TRBJ1-3 | TRBD1 | - | TRBV6-1 | CASSEFPGQLTGNTIYF | TGTGCCAGCAGTGAATTTCCGGGACAGCTTACTGGAAACACCATATATTTT
TRBJ2-7 | - | few | TRBV7-3 | CASSPPGSNHEQYF | TGTGCCAGCAGCCCCCCTGGGAGTAACCACGAGCAGTACTTC
TRBJ2-1 | TRBD2 | - | TRBV18 | CASSPRTSGIYNEQFF | TGTGCCAGCTCACCAAGGACTAGCGGGATTTACAATGAGCAGTTCTTC
TRBJ1-2 | - | few | TRBV25-1 | CASSESREAYGYTF | TGTGCCAGCAGTGAATCAAGAGAGGCCTATGGCTACACCTTC
TRBJ2-5 | - | - | TRBV5-1 | CASSFYGETQYF | TGCGCCAGCAGCTTTTACGGGGAGACCCAGTACTTC
TRBJ2-1 | TRBD2 | few | TRBV2 | CASSDLAGGFAEQFF | TGTGCCAGCAGTGATCTAGCGGGAGGTTTTGCTGAGCAGTTCTTC
TRBJ1-4 | - | - | TRBV11-3 | CASSLGGPNEKLFF | TGTGCCAGCAGCTTAGGCGGTCCTAATGAAAAACTGTTTTTT
TRBJ1-1 | - | few | TRBV6-5 | CASSHGRVVYTEAFF | TGTGCCAGCAGTCACGGAAGGGTGGTGTATACTGAAGCTTTCTTT
TRBJ2-2 | TRBD1 | once | TRBV6-5 | CASRPNRGRAGELFF | TGTGCCAGCAGACCTAACAGGGGGCGGGCCGGGGAGCTGTTTTTT
TRBJ1-5 | - | - | TRBV19 | CASSNAGGNQPQHF | TGTGCCAGTAGTAATGCCGGGGGCAATCAGCCCCAGCATTTT